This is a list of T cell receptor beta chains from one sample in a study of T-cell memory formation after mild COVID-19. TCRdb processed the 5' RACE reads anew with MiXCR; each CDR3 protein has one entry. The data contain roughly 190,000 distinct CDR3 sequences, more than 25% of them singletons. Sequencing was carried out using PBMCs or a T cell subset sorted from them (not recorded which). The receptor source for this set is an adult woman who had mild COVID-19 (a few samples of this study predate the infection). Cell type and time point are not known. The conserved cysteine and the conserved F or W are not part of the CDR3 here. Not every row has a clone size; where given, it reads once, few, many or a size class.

cdr3_aa: ASRYRGRNTEAF
v_call: TRBV6-1
j_call: TRBJ1-1
clone_size: once

cdr3_aa: ASSLEGGGDTEAF
v_call: TRBV5-1
j_call: TRBJ1-1
clone_size: once

cdr3_aa: ASIAGTSGVRETQY
v_call: TRBV6-6
j_call: TRBJ2-5
clone_size: NA

cdr3_aa: ASSPAVTIEQF
v_call: TRBV4-3
j_call: TRBJ2-1
clone_size: NA

cdr3_aa: ASSLELLGEQY
v_call: TRBV5-1
j_call: TRBJ2-7
clone_size: few

cdr3_aa: ASSLGRIQGALMNTEAF
v_call: TRBV11-3
j_call: TRBJ1-1
clone_size: few

cdr3_aa: ASSLTGAGYT
v_call: TRBV12-3/TRBV12-4
j_call: TRBJ1-2
clone_size: once

cdr3_aa: ASSSEYNEQF
v_call: TRBV7-9
j_call: TRBJ2-1
clone_size: NA

cdr3_aa: ASSLAGGGESEETQY
v_call: TRBV7-8
j_call: TRBJ2-5
clone_size: few

cdr3_aa: ASSYSSGDGAYEQY
v_call: TRBV6-5
j_call: TRBJ2-7
clone_size: few

cdr3_aa: ASSPGEDYLAGELF
v_call: TRBV5-1
j_call: TRBJ2-2
clone_size: few

cdr3_aa: SVGTSGRVDEQF
v_call: TRBV29-1
j_call: TRBJ2-1
clone_size: many

cdr3_aa: ASSLTPPRNRGMRETQY
v_call: TRBV27
j_call: TRBJ2-5
clone_size: few

cdr3_aa: ASIPNNGGRTEAF
v_call: TRBV12-3/TRBV12-4
j_call: TRBJ1-1
clone_size: NA

cdr3_aa: ASSHIPSDRAPDTQY
v_call: TRBV23-1
j_call: TRBJ2-3
clone_size: NA

cdr3_aa: ASSPGKLNTEAF
v_call: TRBV5-1
j_call: TRBJ1-1
clone_size: NA

cdr3_aa: ASSLSGGGLYNEQF
v_call: TRBV5-1
j_call: TRBJ2-1
clone_size: NA

cdr3_aa: ATSRSVNEQF
v_call: TRBV15
j_call: TRBJ2-1
clone_size: NA

cdr3_aa: ASSFGLEQF
v_call: TRBV11-1
j_call: TRBJ2-1
clone_size: few

cdr3_aa: ASSLRGRGPLEQY
v_call: TRBV5-1
j_call: TRBJ2-7
clone_size: NA

cdr3_aa: ASSLRRQLNTGELF
v_call: TRBV7-8
j_call: TRBJ2-2
clone_size: NA

cdr3_aa: ASSHGTVTEAF
v_call: TRBV18
j_call: TRBJ1-1
clone_size: NA

cdr3_aa: SAIREGLRNTIY
v_call: TRBV20-1
j_call: TRBJ1-3
clone_size: few

cdr3_aa: ASSYRVLAKNIQY
v_call: TRBV6-2/TRBV6-3
j_call: TRBJ2-4
clone_size: NA

cdr3_aa: ASSRTGGSYEQY
v_call: TRBV9
j_call: TRBJ2-7
clone_size: NA

cdr3_aa: ASSLTGLTEKLF
v_call: TRBV12-3/TRBV12-4
j_call: TRBJ1-4
clone_size: once

cdr3_aa: ASSTTGEFNEQF
v_call: TRBV5-4
j_call: TRBJ2-1
clone_size: few

cdr3_aa: ASSLNRDRGLSSREKLF
v_call: TRBV7-8
j_call: TRBJ1-4
clone_size: NA

cdr3_aa: ASSVGTGTLNIQY
v_call: TRBV9
j_call: TRBJ2-4
clone_size: few

cdr3_aa: ASSLFIGHTEAF
v_call: TRBV12-3/TRBV12-4
j_call: TRBJ1-1
clone_size: NA

cdr3_aa: ASSYSNRGRKNTIY
v_call: TRBV6-5
j_call: TRBJ1-3
clone_size: NA

cdr3_aa: SAREGLAGNTDTQY
v_call: TRBV20-1
j_call: TRBJ2-3
clone_size: few

cdr3_aa: SVERQGGSTIY
v_call: TRBV29-1
j_call: TRBJ1-3
clone_size: few

cdr3_aa: ASSRPQGISY
v_call: TRBV18
j_call: TRBJ2-5
clone_size: NA

cdr3_aa: SASLDRVNSPLH
v_call: TRBV20-1
j_call: TRBJ1-6
clone_size: NA

cdr3_aa: ASSLGGSGGNEQF
v_call: TRBV7-9
j_call: TRBJ2-1
clone_size: NA

cdr3_aa: SVEASGAYTDTQY
v_call: TRBV29-1
j_call: TRBJ2-3
clone_size: few

cdr3_aa: SARDAAGVNTEAF
v_call: TRBV20-1
j_call: TRBJ1-1
clone_size: few